These T cell receptor beta chains were read from a single sample in a study of T cell repertoires in cytomegalovirus infection. TCRdb recomputed calls from the reads with MiXCR, one row per CDR3 protein. The data show a few hundred thousand distinct CDR3 sequences, about 26% seen once. Sequenced material: PBMCs. The receptors come from a human donor in good health (CMV status not recorded). Some clones in this sample may be carry-over from other donors' samples. CDR3s include the opening cysteine and the closing phenylalanine or tryptophan. The D gene is left open where the match is weak. Size values are once, few and many counts, or a class for expanded clones, and some rows have none.

TRBJ2-2,TRBV6-5,.,TRBD2,TGTGCCAGCAGTCCCCTTGTAGCGGGAGTTTCCGGGGAGCTGTTTTTT,CASSPLVAGVSGELFF
TRBJ2-7,TRBV29-1,.,.,TGCAGCGTTGAGGGACGGGGCTCCTACGAGCAGTACTTC,CSVEGRGSYEQYF
TRBJ2-7,TRBV7-8,many,TRBD1,TGTGCCAGCACCAGGACAGGGTCCTCCTACGAGCAGTACTTC,CASTRTGSSYEQYF
TRBJ1-1,TRBV9,.,.,TGTGCCTCCAGTTGGGCACAGAACACTGAAGCTTTCTTT,CASSWAQNTEAFF
TRBJ2-2,TRBV7-2,many,TRBD2,TGTGCCAGCAGGCTAGCGGGAGGTTCCACCGGGGAGCTGTTTTTT,CASRLAGGSTGELFF
TRBJ2-7,TRBV12-3/TRBV12-4,once,TRBD1,TGTGCCAGCAGTCCCGGGACAGCTGGCTACGAGCAGTACTTC,CASSPGTAGYEQYF
TRBJ2-2,TRBV11-3,.,TRBD1,TGTGCCAGCAGCTTGGGTGGTGACAGGGTCGGCGGGGAGCTGTTTTTT,CASSLGGDRVGGELFF
TRBJ1-6,TRBV7-2,many,TRBD1,TGTGCCAGCAGCTTAGGAGGGACAGCCTCCTATAATTCACCCCTCCACTTT,CASSLGGTASYNSPLHF
TRBJ2-5,TRBV15,.,.,TGTGCCACCAGCAGAGATCCATCACTAGTAGAGACCCAGTACTTC,CATSRDPSLVETQYF
TRBJ2-1,TRBV7-9,many,.,TGTGCCAGCAGCTCCCTCAATGAGCAGTTCTTC,CASSSLNEQFF
TRBJ2-1,TRBV5-1,.,TRBD2,TGCGCCAGCAGCTTGGGGACTAGCGCCAGCTCCTACAATGAGCAGTTCTTC,CASSLGTSASSYNEQFF
TRBJ2-1,TRBV2,.,.,TGTGCCAGCATGCTAGCGACTGACAATGAGCAGTTCTTC,CASMLATDNEQFF
TRBJ2-1,TRBV19,.,TRBD2,TGTGCCAGCTCGGGACTAGGGTACCATGAGCAGTTCTTC,CASSGLGYHEQFF
TRBJ2-7,TRBV28,.,TRBD1,TGTGCCAGCAGACCCGACAGGGGGCGCGCCGAGCAGTACTTC,CASRPDRGRAEQYF
TRBJ1-4,TRBV6-1,.,.,TGTGCCAGCAGTCAACGAGGGGGGGCTGGTGAAAAACTGTTTTTT,CASSQRGGAGEKLFF
TRBJ1-5,TRBV7-2,few,TRBD1,TGTGCCAGCAGCAGAGGACAGGGGCAGCCCCAGCATTTT,CASSRGQGQPQHF
TRBJ2-7,TRBV2,.,.,TGTGCCAGCAGCGGAACTCCGCCCTACGAGCAGTACTTC,CASSGTPPYEQYF
TRBJ1-2,TRBV14,few,.,TGTGCCAGCAGCTCCCGAGGCATTGGCGGCTACACCTTC,CASSSRGIGGYTF
TRBJ2-1,TRBV7-2,.,.,TGTGCCAGCAGCTTACCCCAACTTTACAATGAGCAGTTCTTC,CASSLPQLYNEQFF
TRBJ1-1,TRBV12-3/TRBV12-4,few,.,TGTGCCAGCAGACGACCGAACACTGAAGCTTTCTTT,CASRRPNTEAFF
TRBJ2-6,TRBV24-1,.,.,TGTGCCACCAGTGATTCACGATCGGACCCTGGGGCCAACGTCCCGACTTTC,CATSDSRSDPGANVPTF
TRBJ2-3,TRBV20-1,.,.,TGCAGTGCTGGCGGGACTTTGGATACGCAGTATTTT,CSAGGTLDTQYF
TRBJ2-1,TRBV7-9,few,.,TGTGCCAGCAGCTCACCGGGATCATGGGGCAATGAGCAGTTCTTC,CASSSPGSWGNEQFF
TRBJ1-3,TRBV28,.,TRBD1,TGTGCCAGCAGTTCCCGACAGGGGCCCGGGAACACCATATATTTT,CASSSRQGPGNTIYF
TRBJ1-2,TRBV5-5,.,.,TGTGCCAGCAGCTTGGCCGACCTCTATGGCTACACCTTC,CASSLADLYGYTF
TRBJ2-2,TRBV7-2,many,.,TGTGCCAGCAGCTTAGGGGACCACACCGGGGAGCTGTTTTTT,CASSLGDHTGELFF
TRBJ1-2,TRBV19,few,.,TGTGCCAGTAGAAAAGCCGGGACCCCGGCAGGCTACACCTTC,CASRKAGTPAGYTF
TRBJ2-3,TRBV11-3,few,TRBD1,TGTGCCAGCAGCTTAGGGGGACAGCCGTTAGATACGCAGTATTTT,CASSLGGQPLDTQYF
TRBJ1-1,TRBV27,.,.,TGTGCCAGCAGGAGACGGATGAACACTGAAGCTTTCTTT,CASRRRMNTEAFF
TRBJ2-1,TRBV7-9,many,.,TGTGCCAGCAGCCCTCGACTAGGCCTCAATGAGCAGTTCTTC,CASSPRLGLNEQFF
TRBJ1-4,TRBV19,.,TRBD1,TGTGCCAGTAATCAACAGGGGGCTAGTGAAAAACTGTTTTTT,CASNQQGASEKLFF
TRBJ1-5,TRBV6-2/TRBV6-3,.,TRBD1,TGTGCCAGCAGCAACACCCGGACAGGGTCAGGTCAGCCCCAGCATTTT,CASSNTRTGSGQPQHF
TRBJ1-2,TRBV2,.,.,TGTGCCAGCAGTGAGAACGGCTATGGCTACACCTTC,CASSENGYGYTF
TRBJ2-3,TRBV12-3/TRBV12-4,.,TRBD2,TGTGCCAGCAGCCAGACAGCGGGAAGCACAGATACGCAGTATTTT,CASSQTAGSTDTQYF
TRBJ1-1,TRBV6-1,few,.,TGTGCCAGCAGTCCGTATGAGTACACTGAAGCTTTCTTT,CASSPYEYTEAFF
TRBJ2-2,TRBV7-2,.,TRBD2,TGTGCCAGCAGCCAGTTGGCGGGAGCCTGGGGCACCGGGGAGCTGTTTTTT,CASSQLAGAWGTGELFF
TRBJ2-2,TRBV7-6,few,.,TGTGCCAGCAGCGCGGCCCATAGGGAAACCGGGGAGCTGTTTTTT,CASSAAHRETGELFF
TRBJ1-5,TRBV12-3/TRBV12-4,few,.,TGTGCCAGCGGGATGGGGAACGGTCAGCCCCAGCATTTT,CASGMGNGQPQHF
TRBJ1-6,TRBV11-3,few,TRBD1,TGTGCCAGCAGCCGCTTTAAGACAGGGTGGAATTCACCCCTCCACTTT,CASSRFKTGWNSPLHF
TRBJ2-3,TRBV7-2,many,.,TGTGCCAGCAGCTTTTTCTTTTCGGGAGTTGGAGCAGATACGCAGTATTTT,CASSFFFSGVGADTQYF
TRBJ2-7,TRBV7-2,many,.,TGTGCCAGCAGCTTCAGTCGTGTCCACCCTCGCTACGAGCAGTACTTC,CASSFSRVHPRYEQYF
TRBJ2-3,TRBV20-1,.,.,TGCAGTGCTCCGTGGCAAGGCTCCACAGATACGCAGTATTTT,CSAPWQGSTDTQYF
TRBJ2-3,TRBV4-1,many,.,TGCGCCAGCAGCCCCACGGGCCAGGGCACAGATACGCAGTATTTT,CASSPTGQGTDTQYF
TRBJ2-1,TRBV6-2/TRBV6-3,few,TRBD1,TGTGCCAGCAGTGTCCTCCTAGGGGGCTGGAATGAGCAGTTCTTC,CASSVLLGGWNEQFF
TRBJ1-1,TRBV12-3/TRBV12-4,few,.,TGTGCCAGCACCCGGGGGGGAACTGAAGCTTTCTTT,CASTRGGTEAFF
TRBJ1-2,TRBV19,.,.,TGTGCCAGTAGTATCGGTCGGGGCTACACCTTC,CASSIGRGYTF
TRBJ2-1,TRBV19,.,.,TGTGCCAGTAGTATGTTGACTGACTCCTACAATGAGCAGTTCTTC,CASSMLTDSYNEQFF
TRBJ1-6,TRBV6-1,few,TRBD1,TGTGCCAGCAGTGCAACGACAGGGAATAATTCACCCCTCCACTTT,CASSATTGNNSPLHF
TRBJ1-1,TRBV7-3,.,TRBD1,TGTGCCAGCAGCTTAGAGGGGGACAGGGTAACTGAAGCTTTCTTT,CASSLEGDRVTEAFF
TRBJ2-1,TRBV20-1,.,TRBD2,TGCAGTGCTACCGGGACTAGCGGGAGGGTACGGAATGAGCAGTTCTTC,CSATGTSGRVRNEQFF
TRBJ1-4,TRBV7-2,many,.,TGTGCCAGCAGCTTAGGAGTAAGGAGGGCCGCAACTAATGAAAAACTGTTTTTT,CASSLGVRRAATNEKLFF
TRBJ2-1,TRBV5-1,.,.,TGCGCCAGCAGCGGCGGGACTCTAGGGTATGAGCAGTTCTTC,CASSGGTLGYEQFF
TRBJ2-1,TRBV5-6,.,.,TGTGCCAGCAGCTTGCCGGTGGGTGTGACGGGGAATGAGCAGTTCTTC,CASSLPVGVTGNEQFF